Below, 31 T cell receptor beta chains from the same sample are listed, as sequenced in a study of blood T cell repertoires in COVID-19. TCRdb keeps only in-frame clones here, not all; method: immunoSEQ multiplex PCR. The profile covers around 180,000 clones, with 85% to 90% appearing a single time and approximately 2.3% taken by the ten largest. Input material: PBMCs or T cells enriched from blood (not recorded which). All receptors come from a middle-aged woman with acute COVID-19.

In DNA form, the CDR3 reads TGTGCCAGCAGTCGACCCAGGGTAAGGCAGCCCCAGCATTTT. Amino acids: CASSRPRVRQPQHF. This chain connects TRBV28 to TRBJ1-5; perhaps TRBD1 as D (5 bases). Trimming took 5 bases from V and 7 from J, leaving 15 bases between them. This CDR3 region has 14 residues. Looked up from germline, CDR1 is MDHEN and CDR2 is SYDVKM.

The chain links TRBV23-1 to TRBJ2-1; D gene uncertain. TRBV23-1 is known as an ORF, though its function is uncertain. Deletions cut 4 bases from V and 0 bases from J, with 4 bases between. CDR3 length: 13 residues. Written as DNA, the CDR3 is TGCGCCAGCAGTCTCAGCTCCTACAATGAGCAGTTCTTC. This sequence encodes CASSLSSYNEQFF.

V and J are TRBV4-1 and TRBJ1-4; D unclear. Trimming stripped 1 base from V and 4 bases from J, with 13 bases between. The germline CDR1 and CDR2 sequences are MGHRA and YSYEKL. The CDR3 loop spans 16 amino acids. This chain's CDR3 is CASSQVQFGLNEKLFF. In nucleotides, the CDR3 is TGCGCCAGCAGCCAAGTACAGTTTGGGCTTAATGAAAAACTGTTTTTT.

The rearrangement uses TRBV7-8 and TRBJ1-2; D unclear. V dropped 5 bases and J dropped 7 bases, with 14 bases sitting between them. Germline V gene sequence: CDR1 SGHVS, CDR2 FQNEAQ. The CDR3 has 13 amino acids. CDR3 region: CASSPLLGSGYTF. The CDR3 nucleotides are TGTGCCAGCAGCCCCCTGTTGGGCAGTGGCTACACCTTC.

CDR3 in DNA: TGCGCCAGCAGCCAAGATACCCTAGCGGGGGGGTTTAGGGATACGCAGTATTTT. Protein sequence: CASSQDTLAGGFRDTQYF. J is TRBJ2-3 and V is TRBV4-1; 12 bases are a match to TRBD2. The CDR3 loop spans 18 amino acids. Germline V gives CDR1 MGHRA, CDR2 YSYEKL. Trimming took 0 bases from V and 6 from J; bases not matched to a gene: 10.

The chain recombines TRBV9 with TRBJ2-5, with 7 bases fitting TRBD1. Germline CDR1 reads SGDLS; CDR2 reads YYNGEE. With 1 base clipped from V and 0 bases from J, the junction kept 12 bases outside the gene matches. The CDR3 covers 18 residues. CDR3 bases: TGTGCCAGCAGCGTACACCCCCAGGGGGTAGCGAACCAAGAGACCCAGTACTTC. It specifies CASSVHPQGVANQETQYF.

The chain is built from TRBV5-5 and TRBJ1-6; 10 bases are a match to TRBD1. CDR1 is SGHKS, CDR2 YYEKEE, per germline (reference sequence). There are 15 residues in the CDR3. V trimming: 4 bases; J trimming: 7 bases; junction bases outside the gene matches: 5. The CDR3 sequence is CASSTTGGVNSPLHF. For the CDR3, the DNA is TGTGCCAGCAGCACGACAGGGGGCGTAAATTCACCCCTCCACTTT.

This clone is a singleton in its sample. V and J are TRBV6-2 or TRBV6-3 and TRBJ2-7; D unresolved. The CDR3 extends over 11 amino acids. Per germline, CDR1 MNHEY and CDR2 SVGEGT. V lost 2 bases, J lost 5 bases, and 4 bases lay in between. CDR3 amino acids: CASSYPDEQYF. The CDR3 bases are TGTGCCAGCAGTTACCCCGACGAGCAGTACTTC.

The J gene is TRBJ1-1, the V gene TRBV9; 9 bases agree with TRBD1. Unmatched junction bases numbered 7, after V lost 2 bases and J lost 8 bases. Germline V gives CDR1 SGDLS, CDR2 YYNGEE. The CDR3 is 14 residues long. The chain's CDR3 is CASSVDGTGTEAFF. In DNA, the CDR3 is TGTGCCAGCAGCGTGGACGGGACAGGGACGGAAGCTTTCTTT. The full variable domain, rest sourced from reference TRBV9 and TRBJ1-1, is DSGVTQTPKHLITATGQRVTLRCSPRSGDLSVYWYQQSLDQGLQFLIQYYNGEERAKGNILERFSAQQFPDLHSELNLSSLELGDSALYFCASSVDGTGTEAFFGQGTRLTVV.

V gene TRBV6-5 combines with J gene TRBJ1-4; 7 bases match TRBD1. Germline V CDR1 and CDR2: MNHEY, SVGAGI. The length of the CDR3 is 13 residues. V lost 6 bases, J lost 13 bases, and 11 bases stayed unmatched. The CDR3 reads CASRKQGSGRLFF. The DNA for the CDR3 is TGTGCCAGCAGAAAACAGGGGTCGGGGAGACTGTTTTTT.

The chain links TRBV14 to TRBJ2-7; 14 bases align to TRBD2. Looked up from germline, CDR1 is SGHDN and CDR2 is FVKESK. J lost 7 bases, V lost 4 bases, and 6 bases had no gene match. The length of the CDR3 is 15 residues. The CDR3 DNA sequence: TGTGCCAGCAGCCGTCAGGGACTAGCGGGGGTGGAGCAGTACTTC. Translated, it gives CASSRQGLAGVEQYF.

V is TRBV6-5 and J is TRBJ1-2; D remains ambiguous. The CDR3 has 13 amino acids. Trimming took 6 bases from V and 4 from J, leaving 12 bases between them. Germline V gene data show CDR1 as MNHEY and CDR2 as SVGAGI. The CDR3 DNA follows: TGTGCCAGCAGCAGTTCGTATGGCTATGGCTACACCTTC. Its protein is CASSSSYGYGYTF.

This clone was detected a few times. CDR3 coding DNA: TGTGCCAGCAGGAGGCCCACAGGGACCAACACTGAAGCTTTCTTT. Amino acid sequence: CASRRPTGTNTEAFF. The chain recombines TRBV28 with TRBJ1-1; D may be TRBD1 (6 bases). V dropped 6 bases and J dropped 2 bases, with 16 bases sitting between them. This CDR3 comprises 15 residues. Germline V gene data show CDR1 as MDHEN and CDR2 as SYDVKM.

The J gene is TRBJ2-3, the V gene TRBV19; 11 nucleotides line up with TRBD2. The CDR3 is 15 amino acids. Germline V lookup: CDR1 LNHDA, CDR2 SQIVND (reference sequence). With V trimmed by 4 bases and J by 2 bases, 2 bases remained unmatched. The CDR3 is CASSTGLAATDTQYF. The DNA for the CDR3 is TGTGCCAGTAGTACGGGACTAGCGGCCACAGATACGCAGTATTTT.

The CDR3 protein is CASNPRGIQETQYF. The CDR3 DNA sequence: TGTGCCAGCAACCCGAGGGGGATCCAAGAGACCCAGTACTTC. The J gene is TRBJ2-5, the V gene TRBV21-1; whether TRBD1, the table's D call, matches the DNA was not checked. TRBV21-1 is a recognized pseudogene. The CDR3 extends over 14 amino acids.

The chain combines TRBV7-2 with TRBJ2-4; D may be TRBD1 (6 bases). Germline V gene lookup returns CDR1 SGHTA and CDR2 FQGNSA. Trimming cost V 5 bases and J 3 bases, with 14 bases left between them. The CDR3 contains 15 residues. DNA of the CDR3: TGTGCCAGCAGCATTGGGGGCGGGCACAAAAACATTCAGTACTTC. Translating it yields CASSIGGGHKNIQYF.

The rearrangement uses TRBV5-4 and TRBJ2-5; a weak D match, TRBD1 (5 bases). Germline V gene data show CDR1 as SGHNT and CDR2 as YYREEE (reference sequence). The V gene lost 3 bases and the J gene lost 5 bases, with 11 bases spanning the gap. The CDR3 length is 13 residues. CDR3 DNA: TGTGCCAGCAGCTCGAGTGGGGCTGAGACCCAGTACTTC. Translating gives CASSSSGAETQYF.

In this sample, this clone turned up once. Additional DNA sequences in this sample encode the identical CDR3. The chain links TRBV19 to TRBJ1-1, with TRBD1 matching over 7 bases. This CDR3 has 13 amino acids. The ends lost 4 bases at V and 1 base at J; junction bases unmatched: 0. Germline V CDR1 and CDR2: LNHDA, SQIVND (reference sequence). Here the CDR3 reads CASSTGGNTEAFF. The CDR3 bases are TGTGCCAGTAGTACAGGGGGGAACACTGAAGCTTTCTTT.

The chain employs TRBV18 and TRBJ1-1; D gene ambiguous. This CDR3 contains 13 residues. Germline V gene data show CDR1 as KGHSH and CDR2 as LQKENI. Trimming removed 5 bases at V and 5 bases at J, with 12 bases between. In nucleotides, the CDR3 is TGTGCCAGCTCAAAATCCCGAGGAACTGAAGCTTTCTTT. Translated: CASSKSRGTEAFF. The full variable domain, completed using reference TRBV18 and TRBJ1-1, is NAGVMQNPRHLVRRRGQEARLRCSPMKGHSHVYWYRQLPEEGLKFMVYLQKENIIDESGMPKERFSAEFPKEGPSILRIQQVVRGDSAAYFCASSKSRGTEAFFGQGTRLTVV.

The chain couples TRBV20-1 to TRBJ2-3; tentatively, D is TRBD1 (5 bases). CDR1 DFQATT and CDR2 SNEGSKA come from the germline V gene (reference sequence). This CDR3 is 10 amino acids long. V shed 4 bases and J shed 14 bases, with 13 bases lying between them. The CDR3 bases are TGCAGTGCTACCGGACAAAACCCGTATTTT. Its translation is CSATGQNPYF.

This rearrangement joins TRBV11-2 to TRBJ2-5; TRBD2 matches at 7 bases. V dropped 1 base and J dropped 5; count of bases not matched to a gene: 7. This CDR3 has 15 residues. The germline gives CDR1 SGHAT, CDR2 FQNNGV. CDR3 loop: CASSLVGLGGETQYF. The CDR3 region has the DNA TGTGCCAGCAGCTTAGTAGGACTAGGTGGGGAGACCCAGTACTTC.

This sequence joins TRBV5-1 and TRBJ1-1, with TRBD1 as a possible D gene (5 bases). The germline V gene has CDR1 SGHRS and CDR2 YFSETQ. Trimming took 6 bases from V and 0 from J, leaving 12 bases between them. The CDR3 runs 14 residues. The CDR3 DNA follows: TGCGCCAGCAAAGACAGCTACTTGAACACTGAAGCTTTCTTT. This codes for CASKDSYLNTEAFF. The full variable domain, its missing parts supplied by reference TRBV5-1 and TRBJ1-1, is KAGVTQTPRYLIKTRGQQVTLSCSPISGHRSVSWYQQTPGQGLQFLFEYFSETQRNKGNFPGRFSGRQFSNSRSEMNVSTLELGDSALYLCASKDSYLNTEAFFGQGTRLTVV.

The CDR3 DNA is TGTGCCACCAGTACTAGCGGGGCCGGCACAGATACGCAGTATTTT. Translated, it gives CATSTSGAGTDTQYF. V usage is TRBV24-1 and J usage is TRBJ2-3; 10 positions agree with TRBD2. Germline-derived CDR1 and CDR2 are KGHDR and SFDVKD. V shed 6 bases and J 1 base; nucleotides not matched to a gene: 3. This CDR3 spans 15 amino acids.

This chain uses TRBV4-3 with TRBJ1-4; 9 nucleotides align to TRBD1. Germline V gene sequence: CDR1 LGHNA, CDR2 YSLEER. The CDR3 is 16 amino acids. V was pared by 0 bases and J by 7 bases, with 6 bases of the junction left unmatched. CDR3 region: CASSQDGGQGGEKLFF. The DNA for the CDR3 is TGCGCCAGCAGCCAAGATGGGGGACAGGGTGGTGAAAAACTGTTTTTT.

The V call is TRBV7-9, the J call TRBJ2-5; D possibly corresponds to TRBD1 (6 bases). This CDR3 has 14 residues. V dropped 5 bases and J dropped 1 base, with 11 bases sitting between them. Germline-derived CDR1 and CDR2 are SEHNR and FQNEAQ (reference sequence). The CDR3 protein is CASSGTLGQETQYF. CDR3 in DNA: TGTGCCAGCAGCGGGACATTGGGCCAAGAGACCCAGTACTTC.

The chain joins TRBV5-1 to TRBJ1-2, with D perhaps TRBD1 (5 bases). Deletions cut 4 bases from V and 8 bases from J, with 21 bases between. Per the germline V gene, CDR1 is SGHRS and CDR2 is YFSETQ. CDR3 size: 15 residues. DNA for the CDR3: TGCGCCAGCAGCCCCAACACCTCAGACAGAGGCGGCTACACCTTC. Translation gives CASSPNTSDRGGYTF.

This rearrangement joins TRBV2 to TRBJ2-3, with TRBD2 matching 9 bases. After removal of 8 bases from V and 5 bases from J, the junction contained 14 bases not matched to a gene. The CDR3 is 16 amino acids. Per the germline V gene, CDR1 is SNHLY and CDR2 is FYNNEI. CDR3 loop: CASERGGGGAKDTQYF. The CDR3, as DNA: TGTGCCAGCGAAAGGGGAGGCGGGGGGGCCAAAGATACGCAGTATTTT.

This chain connects TRBV5-6 to TRBJ2-7; possibly TRBD2 for D (6 bases). V lost 4 bases and J lost 0, with 14 bases in between. Germline V CDR1 and CDR2: SGHDT, YYEEEE. The CDR3 contains 15 residues. The CDR3 spells CASSPGTASSYEQYF. The DNA of the CDR3 is TGTGCCAGCAGCCCCGGGACTGCTAGCTCCTACGAGCAGTACTTC.

This clone has just a few counts. The chain is built from TRBV6-1 and TRBJ2-1; 10 positions match TRBD2. V shed 3 bases, J shed 4 bases, and the junction held 6 bases outside the gene matches. Looked up from germline, CDR1 is MNHNS and CDR2 is SASEGT. The CDR3 length is 16 residues. The CDR3 DNA is TGTGCCAGCAGTGAGTCCCTAGCGGGAGTTTACAATGAGCAGTTCTTC. Protein product: CASSESLAGVYNEQFF.

This chain uses TRBV5-1 with TRBJ2-5; 7 positions agree with TRBD1. The CDR3 extends over 15 amino acids. V was clipped by 4 bases and J by 1 base; unmatched bases: 7. Germline CDR1 is SGHRS and CDR2 is YFSETQ. The CDR3 is CASSPVGGLQETQYF. CDR3 nucleotide sequence: TGCGCCAGCAGCCCCGTAGGGGGCCTCCAAGAGACCCAGTACTTC.

V gene TRBV11-3 combines with J gene TRBJ2-1; TRBD2 aligns across 7 bases. Germline V CDR1 and CDR2: SGHNT, YENEEA. V trimming: 5 bases; J trimming: 0 bases; junction bases outside the gene matches: 13. The CDR3 extends over 18 amino acids. CDR3 sequence: CASSHNPGGGSSYNEQFF. In DNA form, the CDR3 reads TGTGCCAGCAGCCACAATCCCGGGGGAGGGAGCTCCTACAATGAGCAGTTCTTC.